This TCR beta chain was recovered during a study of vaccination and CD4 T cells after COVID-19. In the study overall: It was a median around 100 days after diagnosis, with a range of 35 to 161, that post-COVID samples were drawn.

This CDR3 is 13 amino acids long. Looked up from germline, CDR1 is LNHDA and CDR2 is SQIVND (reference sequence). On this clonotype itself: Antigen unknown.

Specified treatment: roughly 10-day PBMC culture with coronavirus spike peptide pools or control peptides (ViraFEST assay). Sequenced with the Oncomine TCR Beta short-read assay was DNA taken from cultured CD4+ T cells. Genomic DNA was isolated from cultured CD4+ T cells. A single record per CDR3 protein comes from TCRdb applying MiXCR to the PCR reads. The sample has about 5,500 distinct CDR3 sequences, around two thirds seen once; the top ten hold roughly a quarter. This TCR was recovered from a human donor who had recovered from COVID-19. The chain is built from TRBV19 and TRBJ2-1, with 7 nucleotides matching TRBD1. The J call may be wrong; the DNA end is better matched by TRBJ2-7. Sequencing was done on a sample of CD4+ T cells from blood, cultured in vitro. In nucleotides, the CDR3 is TGTGCCAGTAGTCCCTCTGCAGGGGGCGAGCAGTACTTC. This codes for CASSPSAGGEQYF.